This is a list of T cell receptor beta chains from one sample in a study of glioma-infiltrating T cells after dendritic cell vaccination. Measured with immunoSEQ multiplex PCR; TCRdb has only the in-frame clones, and not every one. The sample lists 85,000 to 100,000 clones, 75% to 90% occurring once. The sample was blood, taken after dendritic cell vaccination. Receptors were obtained from a human donor with glioblastoma. The CDR3 runs from the conserved cysteine through the conserved F or W. The D gene is left open where the match is weak.

d_gene: NA; j_gene: TRBJ2-3; v_gene: TRBV5-6; CDR3aa: CASSPPGTDTQYF
d_gene: NA; j_gene: TRBJ2-5; v_gene: TRBV5-1; CDR3aa: CASSSRQETQYF
d_gene: TRBD1; j_gene: TRBJ2-1; v_gene: TRBV7-9; CDR3aa: CASSLTPGQLPSSYNEQFF
d_gene: NA; j_gene: TRBJ2-7; v_gene: TRBV28; CDR3aa: CASSPPSTEQYF
d_gene: TRBD1; j_gene: TRBJ1-1; v_gene: TRBV29-1; CDR3aa: CSVEEPRGTEAFF
d_gene: NA; j_gene: TRBJ1-1; v_gene: TRBV7-8; CDR3aa: CASSLAWGGRGTNTEAFF
d_gene: NA; j_gene: TRBJ2-7; v_gene: TRBV5-4; CDR3aa: CASSLYGGGTSYEQYF
d_gene: TRBD2; j_gene: TRBJ2-1; v_gene: TRBV7-9; CDR3aa: CASSFPKSSGRSYNEQFF
d_gene: NA; j_gene: TRBJ2-1; v_gene: TRBV10-2; CDR3aa: CASSDLGGRPYNEQFF
d_gene: NA; j_gene: TRBJ1-5; v_gene: TRBV5-5; CDR3aa: CASSFSGNQPQHF
d_gene: NA; j_gene: TRBJ1-1; v_gene: TRBV5-1; CDR3aa: CASSPDSNYMNTEAFF
d_gene: NA; j_gene: TRBJ1-2; v_gene: TRBV7-2; CDR3aa: CASSLGPSLNTF
d_gene: TRBD1; j_gene: TRBJ1-1; v_gene: TRBV19; CDR3aa: CASSAEGARAEAFF
d_gene: NA; j_gene: TRBJ2-2; v_gene: TRBV2; CDR3aa: CASRQGNTGELFF
d_gene: TRBD1; j_gene: TRBJ1-4; v_gene: TRBV5-1; CDR3aa: CASSRQGAPEKLFF
d_gene: TRBD1; j_gene: TRBJ1-1; v_gene: TRBV5-6; CDR3aa: CASSGNRGRYTEAFF
d_gene: NA; j_gene: TRBJ2-5; v_gene: TRBV5-1; CDR3aa: CASSPSGTRGETQYF
d_gene: NA; j_gene: TRBJ2-1; v_gene: TRBV15; CDR3aa: CATSRDRLFDRDSGLNLGNEQFF
d_gene: TRBD1; j_gene: TRBJ1-2; v_gene: TRBV11-2; CDR3aa: CASSLTGEQGYTF
d_gene: TRBD2; j_gene: TRBJ2-7; v_gene: TRBV4-1; CDR3aa: CASSHGGRGGSYEQYF
d_gene: NA; j_gene: TRBJ1-6; v_gene: TRBV5-8; CDR3aa: CASSLADWNSPLHF
d_gene: TRBD2; j_gene: TRBJ2-1; v_gene: TRBV7-3; CDR3aa: CASSFYGGTSSYNEQFF
d_gene: TRBD2; j_gene: TRBJ2-3; v_gene: TRBV4-2; CDR3aa: CASSPQAGDTDTQYF
d_gene: NA; j_gene: TRBJ2-1; v_gene: TRBV7-9; CDR3aa: CASSLGSSRRNEQFF
d_gene: TRBD2; j_gene: TRBJ2-2; v_gene: TRBV9; CDR3aa: CASSVVGGDNTGELFF
d_gene: NA; j_gene: TRBJ1-3; v_gene: TRBV6-5; CDR3aa: CASSYGGNTIYF
d_gene: NA; j_gene: TRBJ2-3; v_gene: TRBV28; CDR3aa: CASPKVGPGDTQYF
d_gene: NA; j_gene: TRBJ1-2; v_gene: TRBV6-5; CDR3aa: CASTLSYGYTF
d_gene: NA; j_gene: TRBJ2-7; v_gene: TRBV27; CDR3aa: CASSFLYEQYF
d_gene: TRBD2; j_gene: TRBJ2-2; v_gene: TRBV5-1; CDR3aa: CASSVDSGRALFGGELFF
d_gene: NA; j_gene: TRBJ2-3; v_gene: TRBV7-3; CDR3aa: CASSRSVSADTQYF
d_gene: TRBD1; j_gene: TRBJ1-4; v_gene: TRBV27; CDR3aa: CASSIGAQGDEKLFF
d_gene: NA; j_gene: TRBJ1-2; v_gene: TRBV14; CDR3aa: CASSQEAWGSPAGSGYTF
d_gene: TRBD1; j_gene: TRBJ1-5; v_gene: TRBV19; CDR3aa: CASSMGTGRSNQPQHF
d_gene: NA; j_gene: TRBJ2-3; v_gene: TRBV4-1; CDR3aa: CASSQYNTQYF
d_gene: TRBD2; j_gene: TRBJ2-3; v_gene: TRBV2; CDR3aa: CASSGGGLAGSDTQYF
d_gene: TRBD1; j_gene: TRBJ2-7; v_gene: TRBV30; CDR3aa: CAWSRDRTFYEQYF
d_gene: TRBD1; j_gene: TRBJ2-2; v_gene: TRBV7-3; CDR3aa: CASSLTGTGTAGELFF
d_gene: NA; j_gene: TRBJ1-4; v_gene: TRBV29-1; CDR3aa: CSVTVTNEKLFF
d_gene: TRBD1; j_gene: TRBJ1-2; v_gene: TRBV19; CDR3aa: CASSGYRGLATGGYTF
d_gene: TRBD2; j_gene: TRBJ2-1; v_gene: TRBV7-9; CDR3aa: CASSSPPRLAWYNEQFF
d_gene: TRBD2; j_gene: TRBJ2-1; v_gene: TRBV13; CDR3aa: CASSQKAGAFNEQFF
d_gene: NA; j_gene: TRBJ2-3; v_gene: TRBV9; CDR3aa: CASSEAGTDTQYF
d_gene: TRBD1; j_gene: TRBJ2-7; v_gene: TRBV5-4; CDR3aa: CASSPPPGQGHHEQYF
d_gene: TRBD1; j_gene: TRBJ1-2; v_gene: TRBV20-1; CDR3aa: CSADRAYGYTF
d_gene: TRBD1; j_gene: TRBJ1-2; v_gene: TRBV5-6; CDR3aa: CASSRQDRGHGYTF
d_gene: NA; j_gene: TRBJ1-6; v_gene: TRBV6-5; CDR3aa: CASNENRGGSPLHF
d_gene: TRBD1; j_gene: TRBJ1-5; v_gene: TRBV28; CDR3aa: CASRGQGLGPQHF
d_gene: NA; j_gene: TRBJ1-3; v_gene: TRBV9; CDR3aa: CASSVSENTIYF